What follows is one T cell receptor beta chain and its context. No cognate antigen has been identified for it. No quality values exist for individual bases; no much larger clone is one base distant. The junction carries 13 bases between V and J, which are trimmed by 3 bases and 5 bases respectively. The germline V gene specifies MNHEY as CDR1 and SVGAGI as CDR2. The CDR3 runs 14 residues from the cysteine to the phenylalanine. The DNA shown is the 42-base CDR3, in frame from base 1. This sample stems from a study of blood T cells in healthy people across ages (dated by TCRdb to the mid-2010s). Turning to the overall study: In model experiments, template switching captured roughly one uniquely barcoded TCR beta cDNA molecule for every two T cells. To track age-related changes in TCR beta repertoire diversity, the study relied on deep sequencing normalized with unique cDNA molecular identifiers. Donors were grouped into four age groups: young (average approximately 15 years), middle-aged (roughly 38), aged (around 66) and long-lived (approximately 81). Donors of different ages were randomly distributed across sequencing lanes to avoid experimental bias. The study analyzed two additional independent replicas of 1 million unique cDNA reads from the same blood draw for two donors, one aged 18 to 30 and one aged 80 or older. Overall study results and their limits: A strong correlation was found between observed TCR beta diversity and the percentage of naive T cells measured by flow cytometry. Compared with the aged group, the long-lived group had more naive CD4+ T cells, fewer expanded clones and increased TCR diversity, a pattern suggesting age selection. Estimates of total diversity from one million sequenced T cells were regarded as lower bounds and underestimates. As age increased, observed TCR beta diversity per million T cells dropped in a roughly linear way, and a significant reduction was already evident by age 40. Conclusive comparison of naive and antigen-experienced compartments was prevented by the profiling of bulk unsorted PBMCs. Because donor CMV infection status was unknown, age-related changes in expanded clonotypes were potentially confounded.

Donors were 39 systemically healthy Caucasian individuals from Russia aged roughly 6 to 100 years. Around 10 milliliters of peripheral blood were collected from each donor into EDTA-treated Vacutainer tubes. Ficoll-Paque density-gradient centrifugation was used to isolate PBMCs, with at least 7 million per sample. Trizol reagent was used to extract total RNA from PBMCs, with at least 6 micrograms per sample. Naive CD45RAhigh/CD27high T cell percentages were measured by flow cytometry on a PBMC aliquot from every donor. The method was 5' RACE. These reads were obtained on an Illumina HiSeq 2500. A second PCR of about 6 to 11 cycles was run with a J-beta primer mix and a sample-barcoded 5' primer. A unique molecular identifier was introduced onto each TCR beta cDNA molecule by a template-switch 5' adaptor carrying 12 random nucleotides. At least 2.5 million CDR3-containing paired-end reads were obtained from each sample. The Mint cDNA synthesis kit, primed by a TRBC-specific oligonucleotide, was used to synthesize first-strand cDNA from all RNA. Following uracil-DNA glycosylase treatment, a first 18-cycle PCR with universal primers M1SS and BC2_uni_R was performed on all cDNA. Per the authors' processing: Normalization of each sample was performed by random selection of 1 million high-quality reads, each carrying a distinct molecular identifier. Instead of being binned into consensus sequences, reads that shared molecular identifiers were thrown out. MiTCR, run with a Q25 quality threshold and the strictest error-elimination algorithm, handled CDR3 identification, clonotype clustering and error correction. A nonparametric unseen species model with Euler transformation was used to estimate lower-bound total TCR beta diversity. TCRdb's own reprocessing of the public reads used fastp at Q25 and MiXCR and kept productive beta chains. CDR3 protein sequences are deduplicated, and each keeps its most common genes and DNA. In this record, the V and J calls reflect TCRdb's handling and not the investigators' own analysis. Here the sample has hundreds of thousands of distinct CDR3 sequences; about 62% occur a single time. Jointly, the top ten make up 22% of the sample.

This sequence was found in a man aged 25-40 years in good health. The sample taken for sequencing was blood. Recombination linked TRBV6-5 to TRBJ1-2, with a tentative D gene TRBD1 over 5 matching bases. CDR3 loop: CASSYSHRTYGYTF. The sequenced DNA is TGTGCCAGCAGTTATTCCCACAGGACATATGGCTACACCTTC.